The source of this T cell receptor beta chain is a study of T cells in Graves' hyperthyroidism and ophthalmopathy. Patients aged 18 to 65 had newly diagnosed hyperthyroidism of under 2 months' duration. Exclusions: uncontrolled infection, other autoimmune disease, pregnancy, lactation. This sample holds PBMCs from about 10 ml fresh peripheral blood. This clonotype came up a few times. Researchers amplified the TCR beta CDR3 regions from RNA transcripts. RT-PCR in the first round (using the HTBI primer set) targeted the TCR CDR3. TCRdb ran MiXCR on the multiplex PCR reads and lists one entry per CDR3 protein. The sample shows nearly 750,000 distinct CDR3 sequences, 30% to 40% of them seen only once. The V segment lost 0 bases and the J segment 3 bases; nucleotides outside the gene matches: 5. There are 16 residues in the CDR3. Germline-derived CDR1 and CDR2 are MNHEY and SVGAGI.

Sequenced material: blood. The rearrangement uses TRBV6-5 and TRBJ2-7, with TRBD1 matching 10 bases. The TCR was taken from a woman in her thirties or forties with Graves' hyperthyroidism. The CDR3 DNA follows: TGTGCCAGCAGTTACTCGACAGGGGGCTTCGGCTACGAGCAGTACTTC. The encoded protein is CASSYSTGGFGYEQYF.